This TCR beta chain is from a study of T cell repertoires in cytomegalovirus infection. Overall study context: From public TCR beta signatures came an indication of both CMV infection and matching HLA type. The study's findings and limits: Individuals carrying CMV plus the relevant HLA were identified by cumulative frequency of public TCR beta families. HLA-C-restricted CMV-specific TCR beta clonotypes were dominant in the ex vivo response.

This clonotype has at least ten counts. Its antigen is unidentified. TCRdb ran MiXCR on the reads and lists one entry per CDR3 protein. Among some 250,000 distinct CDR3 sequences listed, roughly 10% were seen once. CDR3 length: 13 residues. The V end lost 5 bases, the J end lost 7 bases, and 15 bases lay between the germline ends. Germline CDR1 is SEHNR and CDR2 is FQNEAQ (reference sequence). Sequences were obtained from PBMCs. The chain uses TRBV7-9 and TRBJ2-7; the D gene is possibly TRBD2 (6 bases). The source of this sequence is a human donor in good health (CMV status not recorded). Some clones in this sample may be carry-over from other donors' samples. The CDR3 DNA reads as TGTGCCAGCAGCCCCGCGGGGCTGTGGGAGCAGTACTTC. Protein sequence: CASSPAGLWEQYF.